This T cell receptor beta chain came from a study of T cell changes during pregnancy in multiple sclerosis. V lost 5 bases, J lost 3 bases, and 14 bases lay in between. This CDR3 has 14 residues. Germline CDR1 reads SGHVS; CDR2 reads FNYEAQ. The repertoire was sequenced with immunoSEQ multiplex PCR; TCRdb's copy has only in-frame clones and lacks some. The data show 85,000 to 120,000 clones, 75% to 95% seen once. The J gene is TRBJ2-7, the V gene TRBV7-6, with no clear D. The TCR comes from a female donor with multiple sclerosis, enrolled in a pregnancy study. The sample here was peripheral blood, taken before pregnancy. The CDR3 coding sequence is TGTGCCAGCAGCCGTTCATCCATACTCTACGAGCAGTACTTC. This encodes CASSRSSILYEQYF.